This passage covers 14 T cell receptor beta chains from one sample sequenced in a study of blood T cell repertoires in COVID-19. Using immunoSEQ multiplex PCR, the repertoire was profiled, and TCRdb retains in-frame clones only, with some absent. Altogether 85,000 to 120,000 clones are present, about 85% being singletons, with the ten largest covering approximately 2%. Material for sequencing was peripheral blood. The source is a man aged 50-59 years with active COVID-19.

This chain joins TRBV30 and TRBJ2-1, with 8 bases lining up with TRBD2. CDR3 length: 13 residues. The V gene's germline CDR1 is GTSNPN and CDR2 SVGIG (reference sequence). The V segment lost 2 bases and the J segment 5 bases; nucleotides outside the gene matches: 2. CDR3 nucleotides: TGTGCCTGGAGTAGCGGGGGAGACAATGAGCAGTTCTTC. It encodes CAWSSGGDNEQFF.

The V call is TRBV27, the J call TRBJ2-2; no clear D gene. V gave up 6 bases and J gave up 7 bases, with 9 bases separating them. CDR1 and CDR2 (germline): MNHEY, SMNVEV (reference sequence). This CDR3 has 12 amino acids. CDR3 residues: CASRAVRGELFF. DNA for the CDR3: TGTGCCAGCAGGGCTGTCCGCGGGGAGCTGTTTTTT.

This clone was counted once. The chain is built from TRBV6-1 and TRBJ2-1; TRBD1 agrees at 11 bases. The CDR3 has 18 residues. Germline V gene sequence: CDR1 MNHNS, CDR2 SASEGT. The junction had 8 bases not matched to a gene; V was cut back by 2 bases and J by 2 bases. The CDR3 bases are TGTGCCAGCAGTGAAAGGGGGACAGGGGGTATCGCCTACAATGAGCAGTTCTTC. This sequence encodes CASSERGTGGIAYNEQFF.

This clone was observed a handful of times. V and J are TRBV6-6 and TRBJ1-1; D not resolved. CDR1 and CDR2 from the germline V gene are MNHNY and SVGAGI (reference sequence). The V end lost 2 bases, the J end lost 1 base, and 5 bases lay between the germline ends. This CDR3 contains 13 residues. CDR3 loop: CASSYRGNTEAFF. CDR3 DNA: TGTGCCAGCAGTTACCGCGGGAACACTGAAGCTTTCTTT.

In DNA form, the CDR3 reads TGTGCCAGCAGTGAAAGACAGGGAATCAATCAGCCCCAGCATTTT. This encodes CASSERQGINQPQHF. The chain links TRBV6-1 to TRBJ1-5; 7 bases match TRBD1. The CDR3 spans 15 residues. Germline values: CDR1 MNHNS, CDR2 SASEGT. V was pared by 2 bases and J by 3 bases, with 4 bases of the junction left unmatched.

As concerns this clone: This sample also contains other DNA sequences that code for the same CDR3. The V and J genes are TRBV7-9 and TRBJ2-1; 7 nucleotides match TRBD1. This CDR3 comprises 15 residues. V gave up 1 base and J gave up 4 bases; unmatched junction bases: 4. Germline-derived CDR1 and CDR2 are SEHNR and FQNEAQ (reference sequence). DNA of the CDR3: TGTGCCAGCAGCTTAGGAGGGGGCGCTTACAATGAGCAGTTCTTC. It encodes CASSLGGGAYNEQFF. Together with reference TRBV7-9 and TRBJ2-1, the CDR3 gives the full variable domain: DTGVSQNPRHKITKRGQNVTFRCDPISEHNRLYWYRQTLGQGPEFLTYFQNEAQLEKSRLLSDRFSAERPKGSFSTLEIQRTEQGDSAMYLCASSLGGGAYNEQFFGPGTRLTVL.

The chain joins TRBV2 to TRBJ2-7; possible D gene TRBD1, 6 bases. From germline, CDR1 is SNHLY and CDR2 FYNNEI. The CDR3 runs 13 residues. The V gene lost 10 bases and the J gene lost 2 bases, with 15 bases spanning the gap. The CDR3 spells CAIVGDNPYEQYF. The CDR3 DNA sequence: TGTGCCATAGTAGGGGACAATCCCTACGAGCAGTACTTC.

This chain links TRBV5-1 with TRBJ1-1; 7 bases are a match to TRBD1. V was clipped by 4 bases and J by 1 base; unmatched bases: 4. The CDR3 contains 14 residues. CDR1 is SGHRS and CDR2 is YFSETQ in the germline V gene. The chain's CDR3 is CASSPRTGNTEAFF. The CDR3 DNA follows: TGCGCCAGCAGCCCCCGGACAGGGAACACTGAAGCTTTCTTT. Variable domain in full (rest from reference TRBV5-1 and TRBJ1-1): KAGVTQTPRYLIKTRGQQVTLSCSPISGHRSVSWYQQTPGQGLQFLFEYFSETQRNKGNFPGRFSGRQFSNSRSEMNVSTLELGDSALYLCASSPRTGNTEAFFGQGTRLTVV.

The chain is built from TRBV2 and TRBJ1-1, with a possible D match to TRBD1 (5 bases). The CDR3 covers 14 residues. Trimming cost V 0 bases and J 5 bases, with 10 bases left between them. Germline V CDR1 and CDR2: SNHLY, FYNNEI. The DNA of the CDR3 is TGTGCCAGCAGTGAAGCAGGGGCGCGAACTGAAGCTTTCTTT. Translating it yields CASSEAGARTEAFF.

The V call is TRBV5-1, the J call TRBJ1-1; TRBD1 might be the D (5 bases). The CDR3 extends over 13 amino acids. Germline assignment: CDR1 SGHRS and CDR2 YFSETQ. Trimming stripped 2 bases from V and 1 base from J, with 6 bases between. CDR3 loop: CASSFDRNTEAFF. In nucleotides, the CDR3 is TGCGCCAGCAGCTTCGACAGGAACACTGAAGCTTTCTTT.

The chain joins TRBV3-1 (or the pseudogene TRBV3-2) to TRBJ1-6; D gene uncertain. This CDR3 is built from 18 residues. CDR1 is LGHDT, CDR2 YNNKEL, per germline (reference sequence). Trimming took off 2 bases at V and 7 bases at J, with 21 bases between the two ends. The CDR3 loop is CASSQNHPFGPGNSPLHF. The CDR3, as DNA: TGTGCCAGCAGCCAAAACCATCCGTTCGGGCCGGGGAATTCACCCCTCCACTTT.

CDR3 nucleotide sequence: TGTGCCAGCAGCTTAAACAGGGGGACACATAGCAATCAGCCCCAGCATTTT. Protein sequence: CASSLNRGTHSNQPQHF. The chain is built from TRBV5-8 and TRBJ1-5, with 8 nucleotides matching TRBD1. Germline CDR1 and CDR2: SGHTS and YDEGEE. Trimming at V came to 2 bases and at J to 0 bases, leaving 7 bases not matched to a gene. This CDR3 contains 17 residues.

The rearrangement joins TRBV18 to TRBJ1-3, with D possibly matching TRBD1 (5 bases). The ends were cut back, 6 bases at V and 0 bases at J, with 12 bases in the middle. Germline V gene lookup returns CDR1 KGHSH and CDR2 LQKENI. CDR3 length: 15 residues. The CDR3 bases are TGTGCCAGCTCTGTAGACCAGGGCTCTGGAAACACCATATATTTT. Protein product: CASSVDQGSGNTIYF.

This clone appeared a single time. The V and J genes are TRBV2 and TRBJ1-2; D perhaps matches TRBD1 (5 bases). The CDR3 covers 17 residues. Deletions cut 5 bases from V and 6 bases from J, with 25 bases between. Looked up from germline, CDR1 is SNHLY and CDR2 is FYNNEI. In DNA, the CDR3 is TGTGCCAGCAGTAGACAGCCACTAATAGGGTTCGTGGATGGCTACACCTTC. This gives the protein CASSRQPLIGFVDGYTF.